The 20 T cell receptor beta chains reported below all come from one sample, sequenced in a study of T cells after yellow fever vaccination. From the 5' RACE reads, TCRdb called clonotypes with MiXCR, one entry per CDR3 protein. The sample contains some 220,000 distinct CDR3 sequences, around 3.1% of which appear only once. This sample comprised CD4+ T cells sorted from PBMCs, obtained 10 days after the yellow fever booster vaccination. The receptor source for this set is a man between 18 and 35 years old who received the YFV17D yellow fever vaccine.

This clonotype was counted a few times. The chain employs TRBV6-2 or TRBV6-3 and TRBJ2-3; tentatively, D is TRBD1 (6 bases). The CDR3 contains 13 residues. Trimming removed 6 bases at V and 3 bases at J, with 10 bases between. Germline V gene sequence: CDR1 MNHEY, CDR2 SVGEGT. CDR3 region: CASRADRTDTQYF. CDR3 coding DNA: TGTGCCAGCAGAGCAGACAGGACAGATACGCAGTATTTT.

This clonotype showed up many times. The chain employs TRBV12-3 or TRBV12-4 and TRBJ1-1, with no clear D. V gave up 5 bases and J gave up 6 bases, with 7 bases separating them. CDR3 length equals 11 residues. DNA of the CDR3: TGTGCCAGCAGTCCAAGGGCTGAAGCTTTCTTT. This translates into CASSPRAEAFF.

This chain connects TRBV19 to TRBJ2-7; possibly TRBD2 for D (6 bases). Germline V lookup: CDR1 LNHDA, CDR2 SQIVND (reference sequence). V was pared by 11 bases and J by 0 bases, with 17 bases between. This CDR3 is 14 amino acids long. CDR3 DNA: TGTGCCGGACGGGGGATTCTTTACTCCTACGAGCAGTACTTC. Its translation is CAGRGILYSYEQYF.

The table lists this clonotype with many counts. The V and J genes are TRBV7-3 and TRBJ1-2; D remains unclear. Germline loops: CDR1 SGHTA, CDR2 FQGTGA. This CDR3 is 16 amino acids long. V was cut by 5 bases and J by 1 base, with 17 bases left in between. CDR3 sequence reads: CASSPARQGFNYGYTF. The CDR3 bases are TGTGCCAGCAGCCCCGCGCGGCAAGGGTTTAACTATGGCTACACCTTC.

The chain uses TRBV5-5 and TRBJ1-2, with D uncertain. With 6 bases removed from V and 1 base from J, the gap between germline ends came to 16 bases. CDR3 length: 15 amino acids. Germline CDR1 and CDR2: SGHKS and YYEKEE (reference sequence). CDR3 coding DNA: TGTGCCAGCATCCTTACCGGCCAGAATAACTATGGCTACACCTTC. It is translated as CASILTGQNNYGYTF.

This clonotype was observed at least ten times. The chain joins TRBV6-5 to TRBJ2-1, with TRBD1 matching 9 bases. Germline-derived CDR1 and CDR2 are MNHEY and SVGAGI. J was trimmed by 8 bases and V by 7 bases; bases with no gene match: 9. The CDR3 is made up of 14 amino acids. The CDR3 region has the DNA TGTGCCAGCAAACCGGGACAGGGCAACGATGAGCAGTTCTTC. This translates into CASKPGQGNDEQFF.

The chain couples TRBV20-1 to TRBJ1-2; 9 nucleotides agree with TRBD1. Germline V gene sequence: CDR1 DFQATT, CDR2 SNEGSKA (reference sequence). CDR3 length equals 14 residues. The V segment lost 1 base and the J segment 4 bases; nucleotides outside the gene matches: 4. CDR3 protein: CSARATGGVYGYTF. The CDR3 nucleotides are TGCAGTGCTAGAGCTACAGGGGGCGTCTATGGCTACACCTTC.

The rearrangement joins TRBV20-1 to TRBJ1-1; D uncertain. V lost 4 bases to trimming and J lost 1 base, with 10 bases between them. Germline V gene data show CDR1 as DFQATT and CDR2 as SNEGSKA (reference sequence). The CDR3 is made up of 13 amino acids. Here the CDR3 DNA reads TGCAGTGCTAACCCCAACACGAACACTGAAGCTTTCTTT. Protein: CSANPNTNTEAFF.

The chain joins TRBV3-1 to TRBJ2-1, with D possibly matching TRBD2 (6 bases). CDR1 LGHDT and CDR2 YNNKEL come from the germline V gene (reference sequence). The CDR3 is 15 residues long. Trimming removed 3 bases at V and 4 bases at J, with 13 bases between. The CDR3 sequence: CASSQQNSGYNEQFF. In DNA form, the CDR3 reads TGTGCCAGCAGCCAGCAGAATAGCGGTTACAATGAGCAGTTCTTC.

J is TRBJ1-1 and V is TRBV10-2, with D possibly being TRBD1 (5 bases). The V and J ends lost 5 bases and 4 bases respectively, with 17 bases between them. CDR1 and CDR2 (germline): WSHSY, SAAADI. The CDR3 has 15 residues. For the CDR3, the DNA is TGCGCCAGCAGTAGGGGCAGGGCCGGATCCACTGAAGCTTTCTTT. Translation: CASSRGRAGSTEAFF.

The chain employs TRBV20-1 and TRBJ2-7; 12 nucleotides line up with TRBD2. After removal of 4 bases from V and 7 bases from J, the junction contained 17 bases not matched to a gene. The CDR3 runs to 17 residues. CDR1 is DFQATT, CDR2 SNEGSKA, per germline (reference sequence). Here the CDR3 DNA reads TGCAGTGCTATGTGGACTAGCGGGGTCACAACGAGGGGAGAGCAGTACTTC. It encodes CSAMWTSGVTTRGEQYF.

The chain joins TRBV20-1 to TRBJ2-3, with D unresolved. The CDR3 covers 12 residues. V lost 1 base and J lost 3, with 5 bases in between. Germline CDR1 and CDR2: DFQATT and SNEGSKA (reference sequence). The chain's CDR3 is CSARATTDTQYF. The CDR3 coding sequence is TGCAGTGCTAGAGCTACGACAGATACGCAGTATTTT.

This clonotype came up many times. The V gene is TRBV20-1, the J gene TRBJ2-5, with D perhaps matching TRBD1 (5 bases). Germline loops: CDR1 DFQATT, CDR2 SNEGSKA (reference sequence). This CDR3 spans 14 amino acids. Trimming removed 5 bases from V and 1 base from J, with 14 bases in between. In DNA, the CDR3 is TGCAGTGCTCCTGGAGACAGAACCCAAGAGACCCAGTACTTC. Amino acids: CSAPGDRTQETQYF.

In this sample, this clonotype turned up many times. The chain joins TRBV7-2 to TRBJ1-2; D might be TRBD1 (5 bases). CDR3 length equals 12 residues. The V and J ends lost 3 bases and 8 bases respectively, with 10 bases between them. Germline V lookup: CDR1 SGHTA, CDR2 FQGNSA. The CDR3 sequence is CASSLYGDGYTF. CDR3 coding DNA: TGTGCCAGCAGCTTGTACGGGGACGGCTACACCTTC.

This chain uses TRBV5-1 with TRBJ1-1; the D is unclear. This CDR3 spans 13 amino acids. Germline lookup yields CDR1 SGHRS and CDR2 YFSETQ. V was shortened by 3 bases and J by 4 bases, with 10 bases between the two germline ends. CDR3 DNA sequence: TGCGCCAGCAGCTCGGACGGGAGCACTGAAGCTTTCTTT. Amino acids: CASSSDGSTEAFF.

This clonotype was detected many times. The chain carries TRBV20-1 and TRBJ2-2, with D unresolved. Germline assignment: CDR1 DFQATT and CDR2 SNEGSKA (reference sequence). The CDR3 is 13 residues long. Trimming took off 1 base at V and 2 bases at J, with 5 bases between the two ends. CDR3: CSARGHNTGELFF. The CDR3 region has the DNA TGCAGTGCTAGAGGTCATAACACCGGGGAGCTGTTTTTT.

This clonotype was picked up many times. The gene calls are TRBV6-5 and TRBJ2-1; TRBD2 might be the D (6 bases). V lost 8 bases to trimming and J lost 5 bases, with 16 bases between them. This CDR3 contains 14 residues. The germline V gene encodes CDR1 MNHEY and CDR2 SVGAGI. DNA of the CDR3: TGTGCCAGCTTGAGTAGCGGCGGCCACAATGAGCAGTTCTTC. It is translated as CASLSSGGHNEQFF.

V gene TRBV5-4 combines with J gene TRBJ1-1; D unclear. CDR3 length equals 15 residues. In germline, CDR1 is SGHNT, CDR2 YYREEE (reference sequence). Trimming cost V 2 bases and J 0 bases, with 11 bases left between them. The CDR3 loop is CASSFEMGMNTEAFF. CDR3 nucleotide sequence: TGTGCCAGCAGCTTCGAAATGGGGATGAACACTGAAGCTTTCTTT.

This clonotype was seen a few times. This rearrangement joins TRBV6-1 to TRBJ2-7; 10 bases agree with TRBD1. The CDR3 length is 16 residues. Germline assignment: CDR1 MNHNS and CDR2 SASEGT. J lost 1 base, V lost 4 bases, and 7 bases had no gene match. CDR3 residues: CASSALPGQGSYEQYV. DNA of the CDR3: TGTGCCAGCAGTGCACTCCCGGGACAGGGGTCCTACGAGCAGTACGTC.

The chain combines TRBV5-8 with TRBJ2-7; TRBD2 is a possible D gene (5 bases). The germline V and J ends were trimmed by 4 bases and 7 bases, with 12 bases remaining between them. The CDR3 has 12 residues. Looked up from germline, CDR1 is SGHTS and CDR2 is YDEGEE. The CDR3 is CASSLGPGEQYV. Here the CDR3 DNA reads TGTGCCAGCAGCCTAGGACCGGGGGAGCAGTACGTC.